This T cell receptor (beta chain) was identified during a study of blood T cell repertoires in COVID-19. Study details: Nucleic acid was either cDNA or gDNA, and it came from T cells, B-cell-depleted T cells, or PBMCs.

Original data processing: Amplified reference gene primers provided the basis for estimating nucleated cell counts. The table came from immunoSEQ multiplex PCR; TCRdb's copy has only in-frame clones and leaves some out. That table supplies the V and J calls and clone size; D and trimming were determined from the DNA. The table includes nearly 250,000 clones, 85% detected once. Participant-given clinical history determined each cohort assignment. The sequencing sample was made of PBMCs or T cells enriched from blood (not recorded which). This clonotype was obtained from a woman in her 50s with acute COVID-19.

DNA for the CDR3: TGTGCCAGCAGCTTAGTGTGGGCAGCTAACTATGGCTACACCTTC. Amino acid sequence: CASSLVWAANYGYTF. The J gene is TRBJ1-2, the V gene TRBV11-1; D remains unclear. Per germline, CDR1 SGHAT and CDR2 FQDESV (reference sequence). V gave up 1 base and J gave up 0 bases, with 9 bases separating them. The CDR3 extends over 15 amino acids.